The 7 T cell receptor beta chains in this list originate from one sample, sequenced in a study of beta chain features in type 1 diabetes. Every bit of the isolated RNA underwent reverse transcription, so sequencing read expressed TCRB transcripts. The table came from immunoSEQ multiplex PCR; TCRdb's copy has only in-frame clones and leaves some out. The table has under 250,000 clones, roughly 15% seen once. Material for sequencing was naive CD4+ T cells from blood. The source is a woman aged 40 to 55 in good health.

This clone was seen only a few times. V gene TRBV7-2 combines with J gene TRBJ2-7; 8 bases are a match to TRBD2. The CDR3 length is 13 residues. With 8 bases clipped from V and 2 bases from J, the junction kept 5 bases outside the gene matches. Germline-derived CDR1 and CDR2 are SGHTA and FQGNSA. In nucleotides, the CDR3 is TGTGCCAGCGGGCGAGCGGGGGCCTACGAGCAGTACTTC. It specifies CASGRAGAYEQYF.

V is TRBV2 and J is TRBJ2-2; D perhaps matches TRBD1 (5 bases). The CDR3 is 13 amino acids. V gave up 4 bases and J gave up 8 bases, with 11 bases separating them. Germline CDR1 SNHLY, CDR2 FYNNEI. CDR3 sequence: CASSAIRQGELFF. CDR3 DNA sequence: TGTGCCAGCAGTGCGATTCGACAGGGGGAGCTGTTTTTT.

This clone was counted only a few times. The chain joins TRBV9 to TRBJ1-2, with D possibly being TRBD1 (6 bases). The CDR3 is 15 residues long. CDR1 and CDR2 from the germline V gene are SGDLS and YYNGEE. Trimming stripped 6 bases from V and 4 bases from J, with 19 bases between. Written as DNA, the CDR3 is TGTGCCAGCAATACCGGACAGCACTCCGCCTATGGCTACACCTTC. It is translated as CASNTGQHSAYGYTF.

The V call is TRBV4-1, the J call TRBJ2-1; D not resolved. The V and J ends lost 4 bases and 3 bases respectively, with 16 bases between them. The V gene's germline CDR1 is MGHRA and CDR2 YSYEKL. The CDR3 is 16 amino acids. Here the CDR3 DNA reads TGCGCCAGCAGCCCCTCCCCGGCGAACTACTACAATGAGCAGTTCTTC. Translation gives CASSPSPANYYNEQFF.

This clone was seen only a few times. The chain combines TRBV27 with TRBJ1-6; possible D gene TRBD1, 6 bases. There are 14 residues in the CDR3. The germline V gene encodes CDR1 MNHEY and CDR2 SMNVEV (reference sequence). V dropped 3 bases and J dropped 9 bases, with 12 bases sitting between them. This CDR3 is CASSLGARVSPLHF. The CDR3 bases are TGTGCCAGCAGTTTGGGGGCGCGGGTTTCACCCCTCCACTTT.

This chain connects TRBV6-4 to TRBJ1-1; no clear D. The germline V and J ends were trimmed by 10 bases and 1 base, with 19 bases remaining between them. The CDR3 is made up of 15 amino acids. Germline V lookup: CDR1 MRHNA, CDR2 SNTAGT. Written as DNA, the CDR3 is TGTGCCACCAGGACGGAGTCGGGAAGGAACACTGAAGCTTTCTTT. It codes for CATRTESGRNTEAFF.

This clone has only a few counts. This chain joins TRBV19 and TRBJ1-1, with 8 bases identical to TRBD1. The CDR3 runs 14 residues. Germline values: CDR1 LNHDA, CDR2 SQIVND (reference sequence). V dropped 6 bases and J dropped 1; count of bases not matched to a gene: 4. CDR3 protein: CASSPDRGNTEAFF. Here the CDR3 DNA reads TGTGCCAGTAGCCCCGACAGGGGGAACACTGAAGCTTTCTTT.